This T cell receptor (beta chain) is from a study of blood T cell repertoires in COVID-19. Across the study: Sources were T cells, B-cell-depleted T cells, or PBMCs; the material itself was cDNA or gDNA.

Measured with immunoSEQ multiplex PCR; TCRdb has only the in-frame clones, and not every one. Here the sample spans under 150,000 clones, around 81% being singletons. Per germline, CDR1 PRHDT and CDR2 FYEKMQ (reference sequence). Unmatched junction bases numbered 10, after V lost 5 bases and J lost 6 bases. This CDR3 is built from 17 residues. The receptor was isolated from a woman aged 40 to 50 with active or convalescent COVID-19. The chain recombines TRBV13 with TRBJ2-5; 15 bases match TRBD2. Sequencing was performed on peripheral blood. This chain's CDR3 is CASSGGLAGGDFQTQYF. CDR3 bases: TGTGCCAGCAGCGGGGGACTAGCGGGAGGCGATTTTCAGACCCAGTACTTC.